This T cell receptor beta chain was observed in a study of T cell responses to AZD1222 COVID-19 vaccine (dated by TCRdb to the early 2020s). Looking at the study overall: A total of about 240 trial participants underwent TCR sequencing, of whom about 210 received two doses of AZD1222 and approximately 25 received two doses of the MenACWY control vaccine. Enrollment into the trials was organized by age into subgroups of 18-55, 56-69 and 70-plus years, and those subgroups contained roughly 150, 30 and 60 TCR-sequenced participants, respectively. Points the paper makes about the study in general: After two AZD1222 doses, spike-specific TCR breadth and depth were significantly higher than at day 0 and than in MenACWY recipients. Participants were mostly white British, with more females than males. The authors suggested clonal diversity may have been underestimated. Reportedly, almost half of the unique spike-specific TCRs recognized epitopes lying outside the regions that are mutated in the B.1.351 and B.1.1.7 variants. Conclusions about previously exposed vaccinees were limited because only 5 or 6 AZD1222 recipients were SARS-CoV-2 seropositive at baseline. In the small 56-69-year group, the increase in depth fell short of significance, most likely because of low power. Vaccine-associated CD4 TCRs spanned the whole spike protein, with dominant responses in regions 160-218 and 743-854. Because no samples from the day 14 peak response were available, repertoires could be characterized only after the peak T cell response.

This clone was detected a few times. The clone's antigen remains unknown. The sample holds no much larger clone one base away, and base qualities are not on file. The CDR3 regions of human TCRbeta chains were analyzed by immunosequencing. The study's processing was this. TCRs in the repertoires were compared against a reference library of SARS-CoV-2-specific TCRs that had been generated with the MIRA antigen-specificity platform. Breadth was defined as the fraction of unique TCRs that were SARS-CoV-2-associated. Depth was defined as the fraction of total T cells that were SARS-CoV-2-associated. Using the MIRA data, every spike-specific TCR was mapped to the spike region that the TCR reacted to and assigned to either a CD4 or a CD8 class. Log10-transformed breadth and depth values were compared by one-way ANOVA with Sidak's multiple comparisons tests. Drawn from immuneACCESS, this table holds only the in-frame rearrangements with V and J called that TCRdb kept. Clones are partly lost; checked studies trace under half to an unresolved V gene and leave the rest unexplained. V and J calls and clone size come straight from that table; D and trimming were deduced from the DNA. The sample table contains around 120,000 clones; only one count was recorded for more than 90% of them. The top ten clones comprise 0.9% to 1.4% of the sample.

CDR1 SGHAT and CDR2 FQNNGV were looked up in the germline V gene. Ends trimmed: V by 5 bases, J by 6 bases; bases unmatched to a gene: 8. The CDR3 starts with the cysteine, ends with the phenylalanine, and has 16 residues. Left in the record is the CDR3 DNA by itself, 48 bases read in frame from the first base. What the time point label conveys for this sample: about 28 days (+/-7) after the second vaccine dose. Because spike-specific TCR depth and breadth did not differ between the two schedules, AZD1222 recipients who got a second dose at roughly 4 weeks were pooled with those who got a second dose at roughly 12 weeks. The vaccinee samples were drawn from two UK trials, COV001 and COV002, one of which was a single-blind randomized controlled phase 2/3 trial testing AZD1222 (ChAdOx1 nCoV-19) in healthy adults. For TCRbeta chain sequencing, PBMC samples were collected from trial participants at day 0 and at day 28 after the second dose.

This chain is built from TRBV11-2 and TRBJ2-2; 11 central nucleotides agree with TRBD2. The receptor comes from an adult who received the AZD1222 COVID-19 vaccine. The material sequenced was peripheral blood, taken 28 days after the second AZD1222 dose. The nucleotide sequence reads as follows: TGTGCCAGCAGCCCTACTAGCGGGGGAACGGCCGGGGAGCTGTTTTTT. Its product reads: CASSPTSGGTAGELFF.